This is a list of T cell receptor beta chains from one sample in a study of human T cells and chemical hapten exposure. MiXCR, applied by TCRdb to the RACE reads, yields one record per CDR3 protein. The table includes about 98,000 distinct CDR3 sequences, more than 10% detected once. Sequenced here: whole blood, sampled in connection with sensitization to the hapten diphenylcyclopropenone (DPC). These receptors all come from a woman aged 60-70 years with alopecia areata. Some clones in this sample may be carry-over from other donors' samples. The CDR3 runs from the conserved cysteine through the conserved F or W. Each record gives: CDR3 protein, CDR3 DNA, clone size, V gene, D gene, J gene. The D gene is left open where the match is weak. Size values are once, few and many counts, or a class for expanded clones, and some rows have none.

CDR3 protein: CASSQDHWREAFF
CDR3 DNA: TGCGCCAGCAGCCAAGATCACTGGAGGGAAGCTTTCTTT
clone size: NA
V gene: TRBV4-1
D gene: NA
J gene: TRBJ1-1

CDR3 protein: CASSRGDRGNSYNSPLHF
CDR3 DNA: TGCGCCAGCAGCCGAGGGGACAGGGGCAACTCCTATAATTCACCCCTCCACTTT
clone size: many
V gene: TRBV5-1
D gene: TRBD1
J gene: TRBJ1-6

CDR3 protein: CASRMYQGSGNTIYF
CDR3 DNA: TGTGCCAGCAGGATGTACCAGGGCTCTGGAAACACCATATATTTT
clone size: NA
V gene: TRBV6-1
D gene: NA
J gene: TRBJ1-3

CDR3 protein: CASSSYGQGIGGYTF
CDR3 DNA: TGTGCCAGCAGCTCGTATGGGCAGGGGATTGGTGGCTACACCTTC
clone size: few
V gene: TRBV7-9
D gene: NA
J gene: TRBJ1-2

CDR3 protein: CASRFGTGDYYNEQFF
CDR3 DNA: TGTGCCAGCAGATTCGGGACAGGGGACTACTACAATGAGCAGTTCTTC
clone size: many
V gene: TRBV12-3/TRBV12-4
D gene: TRBD1
J gene: TRBJ2-1

CDR3 protein: CASSAPSGGAQDTQYF
CDR3 DNA: TGTGCCAGCAGTGCCCCTAGCGGGGGGGCTCAAGATACGCAGTATTTT
clone size: many
V gene: TRBV2
D gene: TRBD2
J gene: TRBJ2-3

CDR3 protein: CASTFDTGGWTEAFF
CDR3 DNA: TGTGCCAGCACTTTTGACACAGGGGGCTGGACTGAAGCTTTCTTT
clone size: many
V gene: TRBV6-5
D gene: TRBD1
J gene: TRBJ1-1

CDR3 protein: CSAEDSGSPYNEQFF
CDR3 DNA: TGCAGTGCTGAAGATAGCGGGAGCCCCTACAATGAGCAGTTCTTC
clone size: few
V gene: TRBV20-1
D gene: TRBD2
J gene: TRBJ2-1

CDR3 protein: CASSLMSGGENEQFF
CDR3 DNA: TGTGCCAGCAGCTTGATGAGCGGGGGTGAGAATGAGCAGTTCTTC
clone size: NA
V gene: TRBV5-4
D gene: TRBD2
J gene: TRBJ2-1

CDR3 protein: CSAGGTTTSYNSALHF
CDR3 DNA: TGCAGTGCCGGTGGGACAACTACCTCCTATAATTCAGCCCTCCACTTT
clone size: NA
V gene: TRBV20-1
D gene: NA
J gene: TRBJ1-6

CDR3 protein: CAISDRGVTEAFF
CDR3 DNA: TGTGCCATCTCGGACAGGGGGGTCACTGAAGCTTTCTTT
clone size: few
V gene: TRBV10-3
D gene: TRBD1
J gene: TRBJ1-1

CDR3 protein: CASGLERGSTGELFF
CDR3 DNA: TGTGCTAGTGGTTTGGAGCGGGGTAGTACCGGGGAGCTGTTTTTT
clone size: NA
V gene: TRBV12-5
D gene: TRBD2
J gene: TRBJ2-2

CDR3 protein: CAWSVLTSGAF
CDR3 DNA: TGTGCCTGGAGTGTACTCACTAGCGGGGCCTTC
clone size: many
V gene: TRBV30
D gene: TRBD2
J gene: TRBJ2-1

CDR3 protein: CASSQETPPQAEQFF
CDR3 DNA: TGCGCCAGCAGCCAAGAGACCCCCCCCCAGGCTGAGCAGTTCTTC
clone size: NA
V gene: TRBV4-1
D gene: NA
J gene: TRBJ2-1

CDR3 protein: CASSSQGDGYTF
CDR3 DNA: TGCGCCAGCAGTTCGCAGGGGGATGGCTACACCTTC
clone size: many
V gene: TRBV10-2
D gene: TRBD1
J gene: TRBJ1-2

CDR3 protein: CASSVDYSYEQYF
CDR3 DNA: TGTGCCAGCAGCGTAGACTACTCCTACGAGCAGTACTTC
clone size: NA
V gene: TRBV9
D gene: NA
J gene: TRBJ2-7

CDR3 protein: CASRRTVARGYTF
CDR3 DNA: TGTGCCAGCAGAAGGACAGTGGCGAGGGGCTACACCTTC
clone size: NA
V gene: TRBV6-2/TRBV6-3
D gene: NA
J gene: TRBJ1-2

CDR3 protein: CASSKRAGQQETQYF
CDR3 DNA: TGTGCCAGCAGCAAAAGGGCGGGGCAGCAAGAGACCCAGTACTTC
clone size: few
V gene: TRBV7-8
D gene: NA
J gene: TRBJ2-5

CDR3 protein: CSVETRSYEQYF
CDR3 DNA: TGCAGCGTTGAAACCCGATCCTACGAGCAGTACTTC
clone size: NA
V gene: TRBV29-1
D gene: NA
J gene: TRBJ2-7

CDR3 protein: CASRVQGVGTGELFF
CDR3 DNA: TGTGCCAGCAGAGTACAGGGGGTAGGCACCGGGGAGCTGTTTTTT
clone size: few
V gene: TRBV7-2
D gene: TRBD1
J gene: TRBJ2-2

CDR3 protein: CASSFGIQGTDSPLHF
CDR3 DNA: TGTGCCAGCAGCTTTGGCATACAGGGGACCGACTCACCCCTCCACTTT
clone size: many
V gene: TRBV5-4
D gene: TRBD1
J gene: TRBJ1-6

CDR3 protein: CAISGDSEKRTNTGELFF
CDR3 DNA: TGTGCCATCAGCGGGGACAGCGAGAAGCGAACGAACACCGGGGAGCTGTTTTTT
clone size: NA
V gene: TRBV10-3
D gene: TRBD1
J gene: TRBJ2-2

CDR3 protein: CAWSVRAGENTIYF
CDR3 DNA: TGTGCCTGGAGTGTACGGGCCGGGGAAAACACCATATATTTT
clone size: few
V gene: TRBV30
D gene: NA
J gene: TRBJ1-3

CDR3 protein: CASSLENRGWGEKLFF
CDR3 DNA: TGTGCCAGCAGCTTAGAGAATAGAGGCTGGGGGGAAAAACTGTTTTTT
clone size: NA
V gene: TRBV11-2
D gene: NA
J gene: TRBJ1-4

CDR3 protein: CASSPVGGWTEAFF
CDR3 DNA: TGTGCCAGCTCCCCCGTGGGGGGTTGGACTGAAGCTTTCTTT
clone size: many
V gene: TRBV6-1
D gene: NA
J gene: TRBJ1-1

CDR3 protein: CASTSGGATAAQYF
CDR3 DNA: TGTGCCAGCACCAGCGGGGGGGCCACGGCGGCCCAGTACTTC
clone size: NA
V gene: TRBV7-9
D gene: TRBD2
J gene: TRBJ2-5

CDR3 protein: CASSFPGQGAPGANVLTF
CDR3 DNA: TGTGCCAGCAGCTTCCCGGGACAGGGGGCGCCTGGGGCCAACGTCCTGACTTTC
clone size: NA
V gene: TRBV7-3
D gene: TRBD1
J gene: TRBJ2-6

CDR3 protein: CASSSFSAESNYGYTF
CDR3 DNA: TGCGCCAGCAGCTCTTTCTCGGCCGAGAGCAACTATGGCTACACCTTC
clone size: many
V gene: TRBV5-1
D gene: NA
J gene: TRBJ1-2

CDR3 protein: CSATGGGAEETQYF
CDR3 DNA: TGCAGTGCCACAGGCGGGGGGGCTGAAGAGACCCAGTACTTC
clone size: many
V gene: TRBV20-1
D gene: TRBD2
J gene: TRBJ2-5

CDR3 protein: CASSLDLTGTGGREGYTF
CDR3 DNA: TGTGCCAGCAGCTTAGATCTCACCGGGACAGGTGGTCGAGAAGGCTACACCTTC
clone size: many
V gene: TRBV7-2
D gene: TRBD1
J gene: TRBJ1-2

CDR3 protein: CASSLGRESTQYF
CDR3 DNA: TGTGCCAGCAGCTTAGGCAGGGAGAGTACGCAGTATTTT
clone size: few
V gene: TRBV7-2
D gene: NA
J gene: TRBJ2-3

CDR3 protein: CSARRGSGGSYEQYF
CDR3 DNA: TGCAGTGCGAGGCGGGGGAGCGGGGGTTCCTACGAGCAGTACTTC
clone size: many
V gene: TRBV20-1
D gene: TRBD2
J gene: TRBJ2-7

CDR3 protein: CSARTDTQYF
CDR3 DNA: TGCAGTGCTAGGACAGATACGCAGTATTTT
clone size: many
V gene: TRBV20-1
D gene: NA
J gene: TRBJ2-3

CDR3 protein: CASSSLGRNYGYTF
CDR3 DNA: TGTGCCAGCAGTTCGTTGGGACGAAACTATGGCTACACCTTC
clone size: many
V gene: TRBV12-3/TRBV12-4
D gene: NA
J gene: TRBJ1-2

CDR3 protein: CAITPGEGLYGAFF
CDR3 DNA: TGTGCCATCACCCCTGGCGAAGGGCTGTACGGAGCTTTCTTT
clone size: many
V gene: TRBV10-3
D gene: NA
J gene: TRBJ1-1

CDR3 protein: CASSLGGPRMNTEAFF
CDR3 DNA: TGTGCCAGCAGCTTGGGGGGGCCTCGGATGAACACTGAAGCTTTCTTT
clone size: NA
V gene: TRBV5-4
D gene: NA
J gene: TRBJ1-1

CDR3 protein: CASSLAGRGYTEAFF
CDR3 DNA: TGCGCCAGCAGCTTGGCGGGACGGGGGTACACTGAAGCTTTCTTT
clone size: many
V gene: TRBV5-1
D gene: NA
J gene: TRBJ1-1

CDR3 protein: CSARVGSGDWNSPLHF
CDR3 DNA: TGCAGTGCTAGAGTGGGTTCAGGGGACTGGAATTCACCCCTCCACTTT
clone size: many
V gene: TRBV20-1
D gene: NA
J gene: TRBJ1-6

CDR3 protein: CASSLEGSGGLTDTQYF
CDR3 DNA: TGTGCCAGCAGCTTGGAGGGGAGCGGGGGCCTCACAGATACGCAGTATTTT
clone size: many
V gene: TRBV5-6
D gene: TRBD2
J gene: TRBJ2-3

CDR3 protein: CASSSTRDRLEFF
CDR3 DNA: TGTGCCAGCAGCTCCACCCGGGACAGGCTGGAGTTCTTC
clone size: NA
V gene: TRBV2
D gene: TRBD1
J gene: TRBJ2-1

CDR3 protein: CASSPRQGMDYGYTF
CDR3 DNA: TGTGCCAGCAGTCCCCGACAGGGGATGGACTATGGCTACACCTTC
clone size: few
V gene: TRBV12-3/TRBV12-4
D gene: TRBD1
J gene: TRBJ1-2

CDR3 protein: CASKGTADSPLHF
CDR3 DNA: TGTGCCAGCAAAGGGACAGCAGATTCACCCCTCCACTTT
clone size: many
V gene: TRBV10-3
D gene: TRBD1
J gene: TRBJ1-6

CDR3 protein: CASSPPGQGLRDGYTF
CDR3 DNA: TGTGCCAGCTCACCACCGGGACAGGGGCTCAGAGATGGCTACACCTTC
clone size: few
V gene: TRBV18
D gene: TRBD1
J gene: TRBJ1-2

CDR3 protein: CASSEREVQLSGANVLTF
CDR3 DNA: TGTGCCAGCAGTGAACGGGAGGTACAGCTATCTGGGGCCAACGTCCTGACTTTC
clone size: many
V gene: TRBV2
D gene: TRBD2
J gene: TRBJ2-6

CDR3 protein: CSVYRATNTEAFF
CDR3 DNA: TGCAGCGTCTACAGGGCCACGAACACTGAAGCTTTCTTT
clone size: few
V gene: TRBV29-1
D gene: NA
J gene: TRBJ1-1

CDR3 protein: CASTHSGELFF
CDR3 DNA: TGTGCCAGCACCCATTCCGGGGAGCTGTTTTTT
clone size: many
V gene: TRBV5-4
D gene: NA
J gene: TRBJ2-2

CDR3 protein: CASSTSRLETQYF
CDR3 DNA: TGTGCCAGCAGTACTTCTCGACTGGAGACCCAGTACTTC
clone size: many
V gene: TRBV11-2
D gene: NA
J gene: TRBJ2-5

CDR3 protein: CSARDDRSLGNQPQHF
CDR3 DNA: TGCAGTGCTAGAGATGACAGGTCGTTGGGCAATCAGCCCCAGCATTTT
clone size: many
V gene: TRBV20-1
D gene: NA
J gene: TRBJ1-5

CDR3 protein: CATSRERDRYNEQFF
CDR3 DNA: TGTGCCACCAGCAGAGAAAGGGACAGATACAATGAGCAGTTCTTC
clone size: few
V gene: TRBV15
D gene: TRBD1
J gene: TRBJ2-1

CDR3 protein: CASSVTENTEAFF
CDR3 DNA: TGTGCCAGCAGCGTAACGGAGAACACTGAAGCTTTCTTT
clone size: few
V gene: TRBV2
D gene: NA
J gene: TRBJ1-1

CDR3 protein: CSVMRGAGETQYF
CDR3 DNA: TGCAGCGTTATGCGGGGGGCCGGAGAGACCCAGTACTTC
clone size: NA
V gene: TRBV29-1
D gene: TRBD2
J gene: TRBJ2-5

CDR3 protein: CSARGIAVYSNQPQHF
CDR3 DNA: TGCAGTGCTAGGGGAATTGCGGTCTATAGCAATCAGCCCCAGCATTTT
clone size: few
V gene: TRBV20-1
D gene: NA
J gene: TRBJ1-5

CDR3 protein: CASSPRGDSFYEQYF
CDR3 DNA: TGTGCCAGCAGCCCGCGGGGGGACAGCTTCTACGAGCAGTACTTC
clone size: NA
V gene: TRBV7-6
D gene: NA
J gene: TRBJ2-7

CDR3 protein: CASSSLTNTGELFF
CDR3 DNA: TGTGCCAGCAGTTCCCTCACAAACACCGGGGAGCTGTTTTTT
clone size: many
V gene: TRBV7-6
D gene: NA
J gene: TRBJ2-2